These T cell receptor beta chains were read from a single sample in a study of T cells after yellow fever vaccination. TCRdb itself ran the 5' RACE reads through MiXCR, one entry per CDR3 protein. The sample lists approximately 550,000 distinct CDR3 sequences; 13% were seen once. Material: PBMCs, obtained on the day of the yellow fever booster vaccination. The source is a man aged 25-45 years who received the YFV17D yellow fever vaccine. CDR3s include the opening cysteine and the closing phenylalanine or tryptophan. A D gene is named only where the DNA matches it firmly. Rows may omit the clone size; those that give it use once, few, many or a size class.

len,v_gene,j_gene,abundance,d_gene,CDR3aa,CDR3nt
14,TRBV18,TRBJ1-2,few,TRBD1,CASSPPGTAYGYTF,TGTGCCAGCTCACCGCCCGGGACAGCGTATGGCTACACCTTC
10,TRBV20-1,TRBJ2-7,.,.,CSARTEEQYF,TGCAGTGCTCGGACGGAGGAGCAGTACTTC
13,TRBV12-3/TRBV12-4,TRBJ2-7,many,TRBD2,CATTRGSKYEQYF,TGTGCCACCACTCGCGGGAGTAAATACGAGCAGTACTTC
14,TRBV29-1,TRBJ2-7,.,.,CSVVSAEDSYEQYF,TGCAGCGTTGTTTCCGCGGAGGACAGCTACGAGCAGTACTTC
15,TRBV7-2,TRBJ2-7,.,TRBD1,CASSFQGQGAVEQYF,TGTGCCAGCAGCTTTCAGGGGCAGGGGGCGGTGGAGCAGTACTTC
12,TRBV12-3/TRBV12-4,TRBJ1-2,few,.,CASRPGTNGYTF,TGTGCCAGCAGACCGGGGACCAATGGCTACACCTTC
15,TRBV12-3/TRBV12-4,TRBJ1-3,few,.,CASSLNLGSGNTIYF,TGTGCCAGCAGTTTAAATCTGGGCTCTGGAAACACCATATATTTT
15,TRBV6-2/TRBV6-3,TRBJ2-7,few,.,CASSPIFSAYYEQYF,TGTGCCAGCAGTCCGATTTTTAGCGCCTACTACGAGCAGTACTTC
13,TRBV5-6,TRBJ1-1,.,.,CASSRGSDLEAFF,TGTGCCAGCAGCCGCGGCTCAGACCTTGAAGCTTTCTTT
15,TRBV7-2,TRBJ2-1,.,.,CASSSGVAEYNEQFF,TGTGCCAGCAGCTCCGGGGTAGCGGAATACAATGAGCAGTTCTTC
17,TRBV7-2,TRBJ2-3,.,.,CASSLIRRVPSTDTQYF,TGTGCCAGCAGCTTAATCCGGCGCGTCCCTAGCACAGATACGCAGTATTTT
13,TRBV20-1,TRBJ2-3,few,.,CSASARSDNTQYF,TGCAGTGCTAGCGCACGTAGCGACAATACGCAGTATTTT
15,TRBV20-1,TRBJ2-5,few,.,CSARDEGSGKETQYF,TGCAGTGCTAGAGATGAAGGGTCCGGGAAAGAGACCCAGTACTTC
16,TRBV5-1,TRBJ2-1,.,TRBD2,CASSLMGLAGANEQFF,TGCGCCAGCAGCTTGATGGGACTAGCGGGAGCGAATGAGCAGTTCTTC